This TCR beta chain appears in the sequencing data of a study of shared clonotypes between healthy human individuals. There are a few counts of this clone. Its antigen is unidentified. CDR3 length equals 17 residues. The V gene end was trimmed by 5 bases and the J gene end by 6 bases; junction bases not matched to a gene: 16. Germline CDR1 and CDR2: SEHNR and FQNEAQ (reference sequence). Broader study findings: As a rule, naive subsets had a larger estimated richness than memory subsets. Generation probability values for non-shared clonotypes were lower than those for clonotypes shared by all four donors.

The repertoire was sequenced with immunoSEQ multiplex PCR; TCRdb's copy has only in-frame clones and lacks some. The repertoire has approximately 110,000 clones, more than 65% of them found once; the top ten carry about 26%. This TCR derives from a woman aged 25 to 45 in good health. The sample was memory CD8+ T cells sorted from blood. Subset denoted: CD45RO+ cells pooled with CCR7-negative TemRA cells. This sequence joins TRBV7-9 and TRBJ2-7, with TRBD2 identical over 10 bases. CDR3 sequence: CASSPQGARAGGREQYF. In DNA, the CDR3 is TGTGCCAGCAGCCCCCAGGGGGCCCGAGCGGGAGGGCGCGAGCAGTACTTC.